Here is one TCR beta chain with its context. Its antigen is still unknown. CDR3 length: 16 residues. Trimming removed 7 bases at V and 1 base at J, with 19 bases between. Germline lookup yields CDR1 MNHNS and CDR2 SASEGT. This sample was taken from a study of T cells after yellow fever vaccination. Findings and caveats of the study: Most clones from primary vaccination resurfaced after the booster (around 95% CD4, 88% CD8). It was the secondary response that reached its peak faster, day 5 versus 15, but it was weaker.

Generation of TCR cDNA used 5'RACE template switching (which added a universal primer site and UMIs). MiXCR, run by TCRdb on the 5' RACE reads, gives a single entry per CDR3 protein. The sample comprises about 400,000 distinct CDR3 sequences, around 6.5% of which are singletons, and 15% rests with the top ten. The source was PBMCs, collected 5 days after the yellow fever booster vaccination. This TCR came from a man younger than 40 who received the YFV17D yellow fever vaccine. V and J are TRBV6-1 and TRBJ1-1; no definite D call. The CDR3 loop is CASTPSQQRQNTEAFF. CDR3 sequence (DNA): TGTGCCAGCACCCCCTCCCAACAGAGACAGAACACTGAAGCTTTCTTT.